Listed below are T cell receptor beta chains from one sample, sequenced in a study of blood T cell repertoires in COVID-19. The assay was immunoSEQ multiplex PCR, and TCRdb's table has in-frame clones only and misses some. The sample holds some 150,000 clones, about four fifths seen once. Sequenced sample: peripheral blood. The receptor source for this set is a man in his 70s with acute or convalescent COVID-19. Each CDR3 is given with its conserved first and last residue. The D gene is left open where the match is weak. Expanded clones get a size class; other rows say once, few or many, or leave the size out.

j_gene	abundance	v_gene	d_gene	CDR3nt	CDR3aa
TRBJ1-6	-	TRBV6-1	-	TGTGCCAGCAGTGATGTGATGGGGGGGCGGGCCCTCCACTTT	CASSDVMGGRALHF
TRBJ1-2	once	TRBV6-5	-	TGTGCCAGCAGTTACTCCCCGGTTTATGGCTACACCTTC	CASSYSPVYGYTF
TRBJ2-1	-	TRBV19	TRBD2	TGTGCCAGTAGTCCGGGGACTAGCGGGAGAGAAGTGGGGAATGAGCAGTTCTTC	CASSPGTSGREVGNEQFF
TRBJ2-3	-	TRBV3-1/TRBV3-2	TRBD2	TGTGCCAGCAGCCAATGGGGCAATTCAGGGGCTAGCGGGAGAAAAACAGATACGCAGTATTTT	CASSQWGNSGASGRKTDTQYF
TRBJ2-5	-	TRBV10-1	-	TGCGCCAGCAGTGAGTGGGGTGAGGGGGAAGAGACCCAGTACTTC	CASSEWGEGEETQYF
TRBJ2-7	-	TRBV11-2	TRBD1	TGTGCCAGCAGCCCGCCGGGACAGACCTACGAGCAGTACTTC	CASSPPGQTYEQYF
TRBJ1-1	-	TRBV11-2	-	TGTGCCAGCAGCTTTGGGCCGAACACTGAAGCTTTCTTT	CASSFGPNTEAFF
TRBJ2-1	-	TRBV28	TRBD2	TGTGCCAGGGGGGGAAATAGCGGGCTCGACAATGAGCAGTTCTTC	CARGGNSGLDNEQFF
TRBJ1-2	-	TRBV5-1	-	TGCGCCAGCAGCTTGGCTCAGGATGGCTACACCTTC	CASSLAQDGYTF
TRBJ2-5	-	TRBV5-8	-	TGTGCCAGCAGCTTGTTGCGGTCCACAGAGACCCAGTACTTC	CASSLLRSTETQYF
TRBJ1-5	-	TRBV12-3/TRBV12-4	-	TGTGCCAGCAGTCCCCCTTATCAGCCCCAGCATTTT	CASSPPYQPQHF
TRBJ2-2	-	TRBV28	TRBD1	TGTGCCAGCACCCGGGACAGGGTCACCGGGGAGCTGTTTTTT	CASTRDRVTGELFF
TRBJ2-1	-	TRBV14	TRBD2	TGTGCCAGCAGCCAAAGTCTCGGGAGGGCCGCCAATGAGCAGTTCTTC	CASSQSLGRAANEQFF
TRBJ1-3	-	TRBV15	TRBD1	TGTGCCACCAGCAACCGACAGGGCTCCGGCTCTGGAAACACCATATATTTT	CATSNRQGSGSGNTIYF
TRBJ1-3	-	TRBV23-1	TRBD1	TGCGCCAGCAGACTCTCCCTACCAGGGGGTAGCGAAGCTACTGGAAACACCATATATTTT	CASRLSLPGGSEATGNTIYF
TRBJ2-1	-	TRBV19	TRBD2	TGTGCCAGTACCACACTAGCGGACCAGCAGTTCTTC	CASTTLADQQFF
TRBJ2-6	-	TRBV6-2/TRBV6-3	-	TGTGCCAGCAGTTATCGGACAGCCGGGGCCAACGTCCTGACTTTC	CASSYRTAGANVLTF
TRBJ2-5	-	TRBV6-5	TRBD2	TGTGCCAGCTGCCCCTACGTTGGGGGGGAAGAGACCCAGTACTTC	CASCPYVGGEETQYF
TRBJ2-3	-	TRBV6-6	TRBD2	TGTGCCAGCAGCTCGGAAAGAGCGGGGGGGTCCCCTGACACAGATACGCAGTATTTT	CASSSERAGGSPDTDTQYF
TRBJ1-6	-	TRBV12-5	TRBD1	TGTGCTAGTGGTTTGGAATCAGGGGGTTGGTCACCCCTCCACTTT	CASGLESGGWSPLHF
TRBJ1-2	-	TRBV3-1/TRBV3-2	-	TGTGCCAGCAGCCATCGGGGGGTCTATGGCTACACCTTC	CASSHRGVYGYTF
TRBJ1-2	-	TRBV28	TRBD1	TGTGCCAGCAGTTCCGACTCACAGGGGCTATACTATGGCTACACCTTC	CASSSDSQGLYYGYTF